Listed below are T cell receptor beta chains from one sample, sequenced in a study of CD8 T cell repertoires and HIV-1 epitope variants. Clones were read by immunoSEQ multiplex PCR, and TCRdb kept only the in-frame ones, dropping some. The table has approximately 90,000 clones, 60% to 80% seen once. The sequenced material came from uncultured baseline CD8+ T cells from peripheral blood mononuclear cells (PBMCs). Receptors originate from a male donor with HIV. The CDR3 runs from the conserved cysteine through the conserved F or W. Fields, in order: clone size, D gene, J gene, V gene, CDR3 protein, CDR3 DNA. D genes are given only for firm matches. Size values are once, few and many counts, or a class for expanded clones, and some rows have none.

>.|TRBD1|TRBJ2-1|TRBV9
CASSPGQGNYNEQFF
TGTGCCAGCAGCCCGGGACAGGGGAACTACAATGAGCAGTTCTTC
>few|TRBD1|TRBJ1-2|TRBV28
CASRPGTVGYTF
TGTGCCAGCAGACCTGGGACAGTAGGCTACACCTTC
>.|.|TRBJ1-2|TRBV5-6
CASSSQLAYGYTF
TGTGCCAGCAGCTCACAGCTAGCCTATGGCTACACCTTC
>few|.|TRBJ2-2|TRBV4-2
CASGLDGRITGELFF
TGTGCCAGCGGTTTAGACGGGCGGATCACCGGGGAGCTGTTTTTT
>.|.|TRBJ2-5|TRBV5-1
CASSLGGQNQETQYF
TGCGCCAGCAGCTTGGGGGGTCAGAACCAAGAGACCCAGTACTTC
>.|TRBD1|TRBJ1-5|TRBV19
CASSVQGASNQPQHF
TGTGCCAGTAGTGTCCAGGGGGCAAGCAATCAGCCCCAGCATTTT
>few|TRBD2|TRBJ2-1|TRBV6-1
CASMRLAGYNEQFF
TGTGCCAGCATGCGACTAGCGGGGTACAATGAGCAGTTCTTC
>.|.|TRBJ2-4|TRBV18
CASSPPDSPKNIQYF
TGTGCCAGCTCACCACCGGACAGCCCTAAAAACATTCAGTACTTC
>.|.|TRBJ1-1|TRBV14
CASSQERVRYTEAFF
TGTGCCAGCAGCCAAGAGAGGGTACGGTACACTGAAGCTTTCTTT
>.|TRBD2|TRBJ2-1|TRBV5-1
CASWTSAGDNEQFF
TGCGCCAGCTGGACTAGCGCGGGAGATAATGAGCAGTTCTTC
>.|TRBD1|TRBJ1-1|TRBV4-2
CASSPRTGDTEAFF
TGTGCCAGCAGCCCTCGGACAGGGGACACTGAAGCTTTCTTT
>.|.|TRBJ1-1|TRBV6-1
CASRTGGIEEAFF
TGTGCCAGCCGTACCGGAGGGATCGAGGAAGCTTTCTTT
>.|.|TRBJ1-5|TRBV6-1
CASSRGGIDNQPQHF
TGTGCCAGCAGTCGGGGGGGTATCGACAATCAGCCCCAGCATTTT
>once|.|TRBJ2-5|TRBV15
CATSPDREYLETQYF
TGTGCCACCAGCCCGGACCGGGAGTATCTGGAGACCCAGTACTTC
>.|.|TRBJ2-7|TRBV6-6
CASSYSTGGTYEQYF
TGTGCCAGCAGTTACTCCACTGGGGGCACCTACGAGCAGTACTTC
>.|TRBD2|TRBJ2-1|TRBV14
CASSQGARTSGGRQFF
TGTGCCAGCAGCCAAGGGGCGAGGACTAGCGGAGGGAGGCAGTTCTTC
>.|TRBD2|TRBJ2-1|TRBV19
CASSSVAGGHNEQFF
TGTGCCAGTAGTTCCGTAGCGGGAGGGCACAATGAGCAGTTCTTC
>few|.|TRBJ1-1|TRBV6-6
CASSYSAGTAFF
TGTGCCAGCAGTTACTCGGCCGGAACCGCTTTCTTT
>.|.|TRBJ2-6|TRBV5-5
CASSQGSRGANVLTF
TGTGCCAGCAGCCAGGGGTCGCGGGGGGCCAACGTCCTGACTTTC
>.|.|TRBJ1-3|TRBV6-5
CASMPFSGNTIYF
TGTGCCAGCATGCCGTTCTCTGGAAACACCATATATTTT
>.|TRBD1|TRBJ1-5|TRBV30
CAWGTGYDNQPQHF
TGTGCCTGGGGGACAGGATATGACAATCAGCCCCAGCATTTT
>few|.|TRBJ2-7|TRBV19
CASSITLAAYEQYF
TGTGCCAGTAGTATAACCCTAGCTGCCTACGAGCAGTACTTC
>.|.|TRBJ1-1|TRBV9
CASSVSLDTEAFF
TGTGCCAGCAGCGTATCCTTGGACACTGAAGCTTTCTTT
>.|TRBD2|TRBJ2-1|TRBV4-2
CASSQGLAGVGSSYNEQFF
TGTGCCAGCAGCCAAGGACTAGCGGGGGTGGGTAGCTCCTACAATGAGCAGTTCTTC
>.|.|TRBJ2-3|TRBV29-1
CSVPGGDTQYF
TGCAGCGTCCCCGGCGGGGATACGCAGTATTTT
>few|TRBD2|TRBJ2-3|TRBV4-1
CASSLLGDRTSGTTDTQYF
TGCGCCAGCAGCCTCCTCGGTGACCGGACTAGCGGGACCACAGATACGCAGTATTTT
>few|TRBD2|TRBJ2-3|TRBV28
CASRGLSLGGTDTQYF
TGTGCCAGCAGGGGGTTGAGTTTGGGAGGGACAGATACGCAGTATTTT
>.|.|TRBJ2-5|TRBV27
CASSWRGAETQYF
TGTGCCAGCAGTTGGAGAGGCGCCGAGACCCAGTACTTC